These 9 T cell receptor beta chains originate from one sample sequenced in a study of blood T cells in healthy people across ages (dated by TCRdb to about 2015). Library preparation used 5' RACE. The sample was run on an Illumina HiSeq 2500. The second PCR ran for roughly 6 to 11 cycles and used a J-beta primer mix along with a sample-barcoded 5' primer. Using fastp at Q25 and MiXCR, TCRdb reprocessed the public reads and kept productive beta chains. Each CDR3 protein gets just one entry, which takes the most common genes and DNA from the rows behind it. The sample table shows 780,000 or so distinct CDR3 sequences, and around half are seen once. Of the sample, under 50% is held by the ten largest clones. Sample: blood. The receptors shown here come from a man older than 75 in good health.

This chain uses TRBV7-2 with TRBJ2-7, with D perhaps TRBD1 or TRBD2 (5 bases each). The V end was cut by 1 base, the J end by 2 bases, with 15 bases between. CDR3 length: 16 amino acids. Germline-derived CDR1 and CDR2 are SGHTA and FQGNSA. As DNA, the CDR3 is TGTGCCAGCAGCTTAGGGGGGACCGCGCAGCCCTACGAGCAGTACTTC. Its protein product is CASSLGGTAQPYEQYF. Complete variable domain (other parts from reference TRBV7-2 and TRBJ2-7): GAGVSQSPSNKVTEKGKDVELRCDPISGHTALYWYRQSLGQGLEFLIYFQGNSAPDKSGLPSDRFSAERTGGSVSTLTIQRTQQEDSAVYLCASSLGGTAQPYEQYFGPGTRLTVT.

This sequence joins TRBV2 and TRBJ1-2; D is unclear. Germline V gene data show CDR1 as SNHLY and CDR2 as FYNNEI. V dropped 2 bases and J dropped 8 bases, with 9 bases sitting between them. The CDR3 is 12 residues long. The CDR3 DNA follows: TGTGCCAGCAGTGAAAACGACGAGGGCTACACCTTC. It codes for CASSENDEGYTF.

The V and J genes are TRBV4-2 and TRBJ1-2; TRBD1 is a possible D gene (5 bases). Germline CDR1 reads LGHNA; CDR2 reads YNFKEQ. The CDR3 consists of 15 residues. V shed 2 bases and J shed 3 bases, with 13 bases lying between them. The CDR3 DNA is TGTGCCAGCAGCCAAACTGGGACTTCTCACTATGGCTACACCTTC. This translates into CASSQTGTSHYGYTF.

The chain couples TRBV12-3 or TRBV12-4 to TRBJ2-3; TRBD1 is a possible D gene (5 bases). This CDR3 is built from 14 residues. V was shortened by 6 bases and J by 14 bases, with 24 bases between the two germline ends. In DNA, the CDR3 is TGTGCCAGCAGGGACAACAGGAGTAACAGATACGCGTATTTT. Protein: CASRDNRSNRYAYF.

This clonotype has only one observation. One end of the junction does not line up with germline, which may come from a read error. The chain couples TRBV20-1 to TRBJ2-1; 13 bases fit TRBD2. The CDR3 runs to 14 residues. CDR1 and CDR2 (germline): DFQATT, SNEGSKA (reference sequence). CDR3 sequence (DNA): TGCTGTGCTCGGACTAGCGGGAGCTACAATGAGCAGTTCTTC. Translating it yields CCARTSGSYNEQFF.

This clonotype was picked up a small number of times. The J gene is TRBJ1-2, the V gene TRBV28, with D possibly matching TRBD1 (5 bases). Trimming cost V 6 bases and J 7 bases, with 12 bases left between them. This CDR3 has 12 amino acids. CDR1 is MDHEN and CDR2 is SYDVKM in the germline V gene. The CDR3 protein is CASRAGQRGYTF. CDR3 nucleotides: TGTGCCAGCAGGGCAGGGCAACGTGGCTACACCTTC.

This clonotype was seen more than once but under ten times. The rearrangement uses TRBV24-1 and TRBJ2-1, with 8 bases that match TRBD2. CDR1 is KGHDR and CDR2 is SFDVKD in the germline V gene. CDR3 length: 14 amino acids. With V trimmed by 5 bases and J by 5 bases, 4 bases remained unmatched. The CDR3 DNA is TGTGCCACCAGTGTTAGCGGGATCGACAATGAGCAGTTCTTC. Its translation is CATSVSGIDNEQFF.

In its sample, this clonotype was seen a few times. This chain joins TRBV20-1 and TRBJ2-1; D is unresolved. Germline V gene data show CDR1 as DFQATT and CDR2 as SNEGSKA (reference sequence). This CDR3 contains 12 residues. Between the trimmed V and J ends, which lost 1 base and 8 bases, there was a span of 9 bases. CDR3 region: CSARGLVYEQFF. The CDR3 DNA reads TGCAGTGCTAGAGGGCTAGTCTATGAGCAGTTCTTC.

The chain couples TRBV5-1 to TRBJ2-2; no firm D call. This CDR3 comprises 15 residues. From germline, CDR1 is SGHRS and CDR2 YFSETQ. V shed 0 bases and J shed 4 bases, with 10 bases lying between them. For the CDR3, the DNA is TGCGCCAGCAGCTTGGGGCCTATGGGCACCGGGGAGCTGTTTTTT. Translated: CASSLGPMGTGELFF.